Given below is one TCR beta chain in context. The data originate from a study of shared clonotypes between healthy human individuals. Assay used: immunoSEQ multiplex PCR; TCRdb lists only in-frame clones, some missing. The table has about 600,000 clones, 97% seen once. Trimming at V came to 5 bases and at J to 1 base, leaving 3 bases not matched to a gene. The CDR3 is 14 amino acids. Per the germline V gene, CDR1 is MNHNY and CDR2 is SVGAGI (reference sequence). Material for sequencing was naive CD4+ T cells sorted from blood. Stated subset: CD45RA+ positively selected. The clonotype was recovered from a woman aged 30 to 39 in good health. The gene calls are TRBV6-6 and TRBJ1-1, with TRBD1 matching over 8 bases. CDR3 in amino acids: CASSPGTGNTEAFF. The CDR3 DNA reads TGTGCCAGCAGTCCCGGGACAGGGAACACTGAAGCTTTCTTT.